This entry lists 11 T cell receptor beta chains sequenced from one sample in a study of response to subunit inactivated influenza vaccine (dated by TCRdb to 2017 to 2018). Library prep was done by RT-PCR. The run used an Illumina HiSeq 2500. The public reads were quality trimmed at Q25 with fastp and then assembled into clones with MiXCR by TCRdb, keeping productive beta chains. For every CDR3 protein sequence, its rows merge into one entry that carries the most common genes and DNA. The table for this sample lists 290,000 or so distinct CDR3 sequences; roughly 22% of them were counted only once. Clones ranked in the top ten supply 9% to 12% of the sample. The input for sequencing was PBMCs from blood, taken less than 22 months after vaccination. The receptors come from a man aged 50-75 years who received an inactivated influenza vaccine. Donor details come from another sample of the same person, matched by shared clones.

This clonotype was detected many times. This sequence joins TRBV12-3 or TRBV12-4 and TRBJ2-1; TRBD2 aligns across 7 bases. The ends lost 6 bases at V and 3 bases at J; junction bases unmatched: 11. CDR3 length: 16 residues. The CDR3 here is CASSPGGVTYYNEQFF. In nucleotides, the CDR3 is TGTGCCAGCAGCCCTGGGGGGGTTACCTACTACAATGAGCAGTTCTTC.

This rearrangement joins TRBV28 to TRBJ1-2; 9 bases are shared with TRBD1. Germline V gives CDR1 MDHEN, CDR2 SYDVKM. The V and J ends lost 7 bases and 8 bases, in that order; junction bases with no gene match: 11. The CDR3 extends over 14 amino acids. CDR3 region: CASTRDRVTFGYTF. The CDR3 DNA sequence: TGTGCCAGCACCCGGGACAGGGTGACGTTCGGCTACACCTTC.

This clonotype was detected only a few times. The chain uses TRBV7-9 and TRBJ1-2; D uncertain. Trimming pared 5 bases from V and 0 bases from J, leaving 13 bases between. The CDR3 runs to 15 residues. Germline V CDR1 and CDR2: SEHNR, FQNEAQ (reference sequence). The CDR3 sequence is CASSERIGSNYGYTF. CDR3 bases: TGTGCCAGCAGCGAAAGGATAGGATCTAACTATGGCTACACCTTC.

This clonotype was seen at least ten times. This chain's CDR3 is CASSEEDQPQHF. The CDR3 nucleotides are TGTGCCAGCAGTGAAGAGGATCAGCCCCAGCATTTT. V is TRBV2 and J is TRBJ1-5; no clear D gene. The CDR3 runs 12 residues. CDR1 is SNHLY and CDR2 is FYNNEI in the germline V gene. V was pared by 1 base and J by 5 bases, with 3 bases between.

The CDR3: CASSVTRSGWRKLFF. The CDR3 bases are TGTGCCAGCAGCGTAACACGATCAGGGTGGCGAAAACTGTTTTTT. The chain recombines TRBV11-2 with TRBJ1-4; weak D call: TRBD1 (5 bases). This CDR3 is 15 amino acids long. Trimming removed 5 bases from V and 10 bases from J, with 20 bases in between. Germline CDR1 is SGHAT and CDR2 is FQNNGV.

This chain links TRBV6-2 or TRBV6-3 with TRBJ2-3; D is perhaps TRBD1 (5 bases). Germline V CDR1 and CDR2: MNHEY, SVGEGT. V was clipped by 7 bases and J by 6 bases, with 17 bases between them. The CDR3 runs 14 residues. For the CDR3, the DNA is TGTGCCAGCACCCAAACTCAGGGCCGGGATACGCAGTATTTT. It translates to CASTQTQGRDTQYF.

V usage is TRBV12-3 or TRBV12-4 and J usage is TRBJ2-5; unclear D gene. Trimming took 2 bases from V and 10 from J, leaving 17 bases between them. The CDR3 is 14 residues long. The CDR3 reads CASSLTASDLSQYF. For the CDR3, the DNA is TGTGCCAGCAGTTTAACGGCTTCTGACCTTAGCCAGTACTTC.

This clonotype was picked up a small number of times. The chain combines TRBV20-1 with TRBJ2-1; possibly TRBD1 or TRBD2 for D (5 bases each). Trimming left V 5 bases short and J 0 bases short, with 17 bases between. The CDR3 totals 16 residues. Germline CDR1 and CDR2: DFQATT and SNEGSKA (reference sequence). The CDR3 loop is CSAFRGQYSSYNEQFF. Here the CDR3 DNA reads TGCAGTGCTTTCCGGGGCCAGTATAGCTCCTACAATGAGCAGTTCTTC.

This chain uses TRBV15 with TRBJ2-5; D is unclear. The CDR3 is 13 residues long. Trimming stripped 3 bases from V and 2 bases from J, with 7 bases between. CDR1 is LNHNV, CDR2 YYDKDF, per germline (reference sequence). As DNA, the CDR3 is TGTGCCACCAGCAGTAACTTTCAAGAGACCCAGTACTTC. Translating gives CATSSNFQETQYF.

This clonotype came up a few times. This chain connects TRBV6-4 to TRBJ1-1; D may be TRBD1 (5 bases). CDR1 is MRHNA and CDR2 is SNTAGT in the germline V gene. Trimming removed 3 bases from V and 4 bases from J, with 9 bases in between. The CDR3 loop spans 13 amino acids. The CDR3 is CASSEIRGTEAFF. The CDR3, as DNA: TGTGCCAGCAGTGAAATAAGGGGCACTGAAGCTTTCTTT.

This chain links TRBV18 with TRBJ2-6; D ambiguous. The CDR3 spans 18 residues. Germline CDR1 KGHSH, CDR2 LQKENI. Trimming removed 2 bases from V and 2 bases from J, with 16 bases in between. The CDR3 DNA follows: TGTGCCAGCTCACCATTAATCCAGGCACAAACTGGGGCCAACGTCCTGACTTTC. It translates to CASSPLIQAQTGANVLTF.